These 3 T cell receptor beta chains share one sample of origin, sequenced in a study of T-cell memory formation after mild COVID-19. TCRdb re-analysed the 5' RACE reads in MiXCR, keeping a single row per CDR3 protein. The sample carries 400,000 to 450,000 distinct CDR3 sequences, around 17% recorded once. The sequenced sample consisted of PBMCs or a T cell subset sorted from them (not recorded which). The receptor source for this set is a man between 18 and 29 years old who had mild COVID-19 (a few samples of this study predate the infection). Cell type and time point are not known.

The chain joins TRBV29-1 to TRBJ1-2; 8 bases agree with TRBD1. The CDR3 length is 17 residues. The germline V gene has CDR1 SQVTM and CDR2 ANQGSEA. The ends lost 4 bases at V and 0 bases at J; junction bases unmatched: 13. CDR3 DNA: TGCAGCGTTGTGGACCGGCAGGGGGCGCAGGCTAACTATGGCTACACCTTC. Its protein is CSVVDRQGAQANYGYTF.

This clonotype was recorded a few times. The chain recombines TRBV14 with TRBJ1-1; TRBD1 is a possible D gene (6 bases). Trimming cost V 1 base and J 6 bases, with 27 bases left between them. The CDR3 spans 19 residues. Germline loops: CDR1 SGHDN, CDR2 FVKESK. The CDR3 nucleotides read TGTGCCAGCAGCCAAGGCCCCCCCGGGTATCAAGGGGGAAACTCTGAAGCTTTCTTT. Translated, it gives CASSQGPPGYQGGNSEAFF.

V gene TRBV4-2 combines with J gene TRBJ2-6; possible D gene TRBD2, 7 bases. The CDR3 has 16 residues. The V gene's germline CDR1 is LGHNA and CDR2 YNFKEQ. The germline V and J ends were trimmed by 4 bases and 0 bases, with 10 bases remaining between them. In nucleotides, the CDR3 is TGTGCCAGCAGCCTAGGGGGGGGCTCTGGGGCCAACGTCCTGACTTTC. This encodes CASSLGGGSGANVLTF.